This T cell receptor (beta chain) was identified in a study of a mutant IDH1 vaccine in newly diagnosed glioma. Study-wide background: Males made up 62.5% and females about 40% of treated patients, whose mean age was around 40 years.

Study-wide findings and caveats: Immune responses induced by the vaccine were seen in around 92% of patients, spanning multiple MHC alleles.

This CDR3 contains 13 residues. V was clipped by 2 bases and J by 1 base, with 6 bases between them. The germline gives CDR1 SGDLS, CDR2 YYNGEE. Time point in this sample: week 11, during vaccination. A 20-mer mutant IDH1 peptide at 300 ug was injected subcutaneously with topical imiquimod. Sequencing used immunoSEQ multiplex PCR; TCRdb keeps in-frame clones, though not all of them. The sample carries roughly 130,000 clones, around four fifths recorded once. On this clone: Its specificity is unknown. This sample includes further DNA sequences coding for the same CDR3.

The TCR was taken from a middle-aged man with glioma. The rearrangement links TRBV9 to TRBJ1-1; tentatively, D is TRBD1 (5 bases). Material: PBMCs, obtained from a glioma patient whose treatment included an IDH1 peptide vaccine. In nucleotides, the CDR3 is TGTGCCAGCAGCGTTCAGGGGAACACTGAAGCTTTCTTT. This encodes CASSVQGNTEAFF.